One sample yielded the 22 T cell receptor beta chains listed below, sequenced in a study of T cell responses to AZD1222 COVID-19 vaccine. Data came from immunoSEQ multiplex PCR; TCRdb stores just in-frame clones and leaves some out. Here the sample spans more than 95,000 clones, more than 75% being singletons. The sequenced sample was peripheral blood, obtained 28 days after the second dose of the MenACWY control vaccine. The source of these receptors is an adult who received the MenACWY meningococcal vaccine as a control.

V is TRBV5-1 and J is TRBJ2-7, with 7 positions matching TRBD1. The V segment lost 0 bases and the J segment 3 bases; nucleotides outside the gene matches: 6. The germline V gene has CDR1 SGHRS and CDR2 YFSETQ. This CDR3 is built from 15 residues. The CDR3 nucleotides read TGCGCCAGCAGCTTGGGGGACAGCGGAGACTACGAGCAGTACTTC. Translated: CASSLGDSGDYEQYF.

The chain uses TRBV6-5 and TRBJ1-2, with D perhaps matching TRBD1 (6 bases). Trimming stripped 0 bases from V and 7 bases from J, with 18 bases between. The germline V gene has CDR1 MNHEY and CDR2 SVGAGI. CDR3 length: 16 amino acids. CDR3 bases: TGTGCCAGCAGTTACTCGAGAGGGGACACGAGAGGTGGCTACACCTTC. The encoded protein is CASSYSRGDTRGGYTF.

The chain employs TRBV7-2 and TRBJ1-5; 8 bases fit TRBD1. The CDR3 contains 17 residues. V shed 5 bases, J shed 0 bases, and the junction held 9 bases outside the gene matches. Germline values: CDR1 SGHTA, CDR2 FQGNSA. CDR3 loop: CASSTLGTGYSNQPQHF. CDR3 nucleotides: TGTGCCAGCAGCACCCTCGGGACAGGATATAGCAATCAGCCCCAGCATTTT.

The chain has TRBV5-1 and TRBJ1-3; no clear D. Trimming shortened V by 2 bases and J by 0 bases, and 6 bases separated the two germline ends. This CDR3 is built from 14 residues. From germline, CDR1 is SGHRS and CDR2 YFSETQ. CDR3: CASSLDGSGNTIYF. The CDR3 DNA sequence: TGCGCCAGCAGCTTAGACGGCTCTGGAAACACCATATATTTT.

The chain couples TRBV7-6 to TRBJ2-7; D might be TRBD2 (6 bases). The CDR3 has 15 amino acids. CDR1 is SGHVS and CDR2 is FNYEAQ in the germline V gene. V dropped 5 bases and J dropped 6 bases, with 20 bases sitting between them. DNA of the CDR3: TGTGCCAGCAGCCCTGGGACGCGGGGAGGTGGCGAGCAGTACTTC. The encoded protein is CASSPGTRGGGEQYF.

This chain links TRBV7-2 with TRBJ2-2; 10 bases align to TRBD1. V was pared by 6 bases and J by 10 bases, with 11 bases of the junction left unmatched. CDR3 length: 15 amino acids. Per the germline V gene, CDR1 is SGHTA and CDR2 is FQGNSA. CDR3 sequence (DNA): TGTGCCAGCAGACGGGGACAGGGGCTTGGTGTGGAGCTGTTTTTT. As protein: CASRRGQGLGVELFF.

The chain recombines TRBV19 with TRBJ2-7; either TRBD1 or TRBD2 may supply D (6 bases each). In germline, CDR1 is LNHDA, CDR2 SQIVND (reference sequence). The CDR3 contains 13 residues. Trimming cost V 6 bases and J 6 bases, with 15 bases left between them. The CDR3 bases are TGTGCCAGTAGCTCATCTGGGGGGCTCGAGCAGTACTTC. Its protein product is CASSSSGGLEQYF.

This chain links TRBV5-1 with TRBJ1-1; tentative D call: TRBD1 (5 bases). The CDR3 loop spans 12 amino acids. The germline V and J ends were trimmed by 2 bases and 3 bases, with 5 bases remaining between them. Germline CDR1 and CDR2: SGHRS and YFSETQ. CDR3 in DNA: TGCGCCAGCAGCTTCAGGGACACTGAAGCTTTCTTT. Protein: CASSFRDTEAFF.

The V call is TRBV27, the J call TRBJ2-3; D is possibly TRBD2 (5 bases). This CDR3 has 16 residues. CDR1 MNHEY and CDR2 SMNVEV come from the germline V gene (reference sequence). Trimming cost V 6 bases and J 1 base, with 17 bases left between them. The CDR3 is CASSERLPRGTDTQYF. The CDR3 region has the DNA TGTGCCAGCAGCGAACGACTCCCGCGGGGCACAGATACGCAGTATTTT.

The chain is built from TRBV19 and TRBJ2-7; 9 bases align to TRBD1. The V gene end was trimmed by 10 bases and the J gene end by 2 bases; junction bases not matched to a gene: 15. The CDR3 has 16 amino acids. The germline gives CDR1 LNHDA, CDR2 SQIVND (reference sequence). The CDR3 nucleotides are TGTGCCACCCTATCGAACCCGGGACAGGGACCCTACGAGCAGTACTTC. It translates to CATLSNPGQGPYEQYF.

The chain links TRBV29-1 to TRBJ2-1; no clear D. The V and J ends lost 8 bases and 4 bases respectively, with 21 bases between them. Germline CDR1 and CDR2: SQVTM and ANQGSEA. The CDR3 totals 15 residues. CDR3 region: CSPPPSSKSYNEQFF. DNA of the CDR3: TGCAGCCCTCCTCCCAGCAGCAAAAGTTACAATGAGCAGTTCTTC.

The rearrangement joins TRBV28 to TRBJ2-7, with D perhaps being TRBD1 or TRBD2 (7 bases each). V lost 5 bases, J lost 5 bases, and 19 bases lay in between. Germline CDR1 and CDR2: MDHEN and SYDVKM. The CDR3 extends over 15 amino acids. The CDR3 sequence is CASSQGGAGEHEQYF. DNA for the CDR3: TGTGCCAGCAGTCAGGGGGGGGCAGGGGAGCACGAGCAGTACTTC.

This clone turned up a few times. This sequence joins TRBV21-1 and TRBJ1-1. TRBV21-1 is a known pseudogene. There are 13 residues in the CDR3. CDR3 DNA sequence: TGTGCCAGCAGCAAAGCGCGGGACACTGAAGCTTTCTTT. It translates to CASSKARDTEAFF.

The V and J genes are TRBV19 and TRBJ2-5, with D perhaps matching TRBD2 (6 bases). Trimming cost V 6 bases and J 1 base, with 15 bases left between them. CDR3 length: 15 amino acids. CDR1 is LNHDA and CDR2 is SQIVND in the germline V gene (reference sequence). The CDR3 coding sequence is TGTGCCAGTAGCACCGTCGGGGGTACCCAAGAGACCCAGTACTTC. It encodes CASSTVGGTQETQYF. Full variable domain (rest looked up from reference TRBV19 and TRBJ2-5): DGGITQSPKYLFRKEGQNVTLSCEQNLNHDAMYWYRQDPGQGLRLIYYSQIVNDFQKGDIAEGYSVSREKKESFPLTVTSAQKNPTAFYLCASSTVGGTQETQYFGPGTRLLVL.

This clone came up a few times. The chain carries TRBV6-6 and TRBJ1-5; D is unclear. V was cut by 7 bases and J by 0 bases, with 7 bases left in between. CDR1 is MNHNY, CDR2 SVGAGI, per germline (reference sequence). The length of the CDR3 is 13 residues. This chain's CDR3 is CASTPISNQPQHF. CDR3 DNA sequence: TGTGCCAGCACCCCCATTAGCAATCAGCCCCAGCATTTT.

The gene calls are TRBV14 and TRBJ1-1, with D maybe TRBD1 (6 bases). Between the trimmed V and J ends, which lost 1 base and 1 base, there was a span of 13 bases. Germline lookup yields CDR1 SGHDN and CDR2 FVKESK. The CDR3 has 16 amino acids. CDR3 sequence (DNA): TGTGCCAGCAGCCAAGTGCAGGGGCGTAGGAACACTGAAGCTTTCTTT. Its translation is CASSQVQGRRNTEAFF.

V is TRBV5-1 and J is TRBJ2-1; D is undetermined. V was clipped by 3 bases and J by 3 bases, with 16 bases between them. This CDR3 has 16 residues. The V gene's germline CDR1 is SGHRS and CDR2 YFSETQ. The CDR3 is CASSYPPEAHYNEQFF. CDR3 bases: TGCGCCAGCAGCTACCCCCCTGAGGCCCACTACAATGAGCAGTTCTTC.

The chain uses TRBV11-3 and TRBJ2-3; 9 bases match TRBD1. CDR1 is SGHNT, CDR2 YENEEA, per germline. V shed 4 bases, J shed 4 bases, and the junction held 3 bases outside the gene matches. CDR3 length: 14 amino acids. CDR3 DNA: TGTGCCAGCAGCTCCCGGACAGGGGCAGATACGCAGTATTTT. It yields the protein CASSSRTGADTQYF.

CDR3 nucleotide sequence: TGTGCCAGCAGCCAACTGGAAAACTATGGCTACACCTTC. Protein sequence: CASSQLENYGYTF. The chain carries TRBV14 and TRBJ1-2; no clear D. The CDR3 totals 13 residues. The germline CDR1 and CDR2 sequences are SGHDN and FVKESK. V was pared by 2 bases and J by 2 bases, with 6 bases between.

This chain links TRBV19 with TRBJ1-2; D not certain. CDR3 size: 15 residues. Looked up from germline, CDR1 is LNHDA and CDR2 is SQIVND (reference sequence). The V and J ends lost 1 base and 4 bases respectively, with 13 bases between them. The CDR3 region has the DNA TGTGCCAGTAGTATAGCGGGAAGCGGAGGCTATGGCTACACCTTC. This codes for CASSIAGSGGYGYTF. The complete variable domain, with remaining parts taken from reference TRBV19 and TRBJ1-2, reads DGGITQSPKYLFRKEGQNVTLSCEQNLNHDAMYWYRQDPGQGLRLIYYSQIVNDFQKGDIAEGYSVSREKKESFPLTVTSAQKNPTAFYLCASSIAGSGGYGYTFGSGTRLTVV.

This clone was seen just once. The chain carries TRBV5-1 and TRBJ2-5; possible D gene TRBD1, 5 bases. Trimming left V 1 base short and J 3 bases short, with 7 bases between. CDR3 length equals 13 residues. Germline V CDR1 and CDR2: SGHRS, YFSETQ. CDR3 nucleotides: TGCGCCAGCAGCTTGAGGGGTGAAGAGACCCAGTACTTC. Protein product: CASSLRGEETQYF. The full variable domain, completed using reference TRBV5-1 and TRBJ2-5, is KAGVTQTPRYLIKTRGQQVTLSCSPISGHRSVSWYQQTPGQGLQFLFEYFSETQRNKGNFPGRFSGRQFSNSRSEMNVSTLELGDSALYLCASSLRGEETQYFGPGTRLLVL.

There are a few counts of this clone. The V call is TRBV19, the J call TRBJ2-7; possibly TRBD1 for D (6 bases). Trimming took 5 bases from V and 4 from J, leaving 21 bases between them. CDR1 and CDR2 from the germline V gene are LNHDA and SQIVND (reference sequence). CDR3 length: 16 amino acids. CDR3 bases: TGTGCCAGTAGTCCAGATCAGGGGAGAAGAAGGTACGAGCAGTACTTC. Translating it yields CASSPDQGRRRYEQYF.